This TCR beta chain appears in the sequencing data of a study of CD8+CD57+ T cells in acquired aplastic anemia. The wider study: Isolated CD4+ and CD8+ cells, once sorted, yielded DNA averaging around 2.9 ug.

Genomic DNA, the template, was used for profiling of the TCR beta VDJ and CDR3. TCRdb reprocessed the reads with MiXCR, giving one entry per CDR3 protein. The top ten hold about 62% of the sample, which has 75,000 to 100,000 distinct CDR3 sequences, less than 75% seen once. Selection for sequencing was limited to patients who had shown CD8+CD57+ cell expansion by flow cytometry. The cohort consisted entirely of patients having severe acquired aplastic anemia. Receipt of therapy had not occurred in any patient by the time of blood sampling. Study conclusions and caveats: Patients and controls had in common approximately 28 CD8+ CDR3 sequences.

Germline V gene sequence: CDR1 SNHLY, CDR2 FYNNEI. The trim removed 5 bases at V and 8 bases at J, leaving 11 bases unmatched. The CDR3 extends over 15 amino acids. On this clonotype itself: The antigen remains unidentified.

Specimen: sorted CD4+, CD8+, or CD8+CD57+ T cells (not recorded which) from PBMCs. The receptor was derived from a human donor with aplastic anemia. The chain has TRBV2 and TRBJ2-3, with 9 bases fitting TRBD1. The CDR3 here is CASSKSQGALATQYF. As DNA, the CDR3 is TGTGCCAGCAGTAAATCACAGGGGGCGCTTGCTACGCAGTATTTT.